This TCR beta chain was retrieved from a study of response to subunit inactivated influenza vaccine. Worth noting for this clonotype: Its specificity is not known.

TCRdb itself ran the RT-PCR reads through MiXCR, one entry per CDR3 protein. The sample shows 800,000 to 1,000,000 distinct CDR3 sequences, less than 25% of them seen only once. General study results and limits: Seasonal influenza vaccination, on each occasion, was suggested by the authors to recruit few new T cells.

Germline V gene lookup returns CDR1 MNHEY and CDR2 SVGAGI. With 0 bases removed from V and 0 bases from J, the gap between germline ends came to 8 bases. CDR3 length: 15 residues. The receptor was isolated from a man aged 50 or older who received an inactivated influenza vaccine. The specimen was PBMCs from blood, collected about 5 days after vaccination. This rearrangement joins TRBV6-5 to TRBJ1-1; D unresolved. For the CDR3, the DNA is TGTGCCAGCAGTTACTCTTCCGGCATGAACACTGAAGCTTTCTTT. Translation: CASSYSSGMNTEAFF.